This entry lists 13 T cell receptor beta chains sequenced from one sample in a study of blood T cells in healthy people across ages. Combining a sample-barcoded 5' primer with a J-beta primer mix, a second PCR ran for roughly 7 to 11 cycles. MiXCR, run by TCRdb on the 5' RACE reads, gives a single entry per CDR3 protein. There are 710,000 or so distinct CDR3 sequences in the sample; about a fifth occur only once, and around a fifth lies in the top ten. Source material: blood. The receptors were sampled from a man in his 70s in good health.

This clonotype has a handful of counts. The chain combines TRBV7-9 with TRBJ1-2; 9 bases align to TRBD1. Germline CDR1 reads SEHNR; CDR2 reads FQNEAQ (reference sequence). CDR3 size: 14 residues. V gave up 3 bases and J gave up 4 bases; unmatched junction bases: 3. The CDR3 nucleotides are TGTGCCAGCAGCTTTACGGGACAGGGCTATGGCTACACCTTC. Translated: CASSFTGQGYGYTF.

The table lists this clonotype with a few counts. The CDR3 sequence: CSVERQGPYEQYF. The CDR3 region has the DNA TGCAGCGTTGAACGTCAGGGCCCCTACGAGCAGTACTTC. The rearrangement links TRBV29-1 to TRBJ2-5; D is perhaps TRBD1 (5 bases). The closer fit of TRBJ2-7 to the DNA end suggests the J call may be wrong. The CDR3 is 13 amino acids. CDR1 and CDR2 from the germline V gene are SQVTM and ANQGSEA.

This clonotype was seen more than once but under ten times. The chain couples TRBV5-1 to TRBJ2-1; 7 bases match TRBD2. The germline CDR1 and CDR2 sequences are SGHRS and YFSETQ. The CDR3 runs 15 residues. The V segment lost 4 bases and the J segment 3 bases; nucleotides outside the gene matches: 7. The chain's CDR3 is CASSMSGELYNEQFF. In nucleotides, the CDR3 is TGCGCCAGCAGCATGAGCGGGGAACTCTACAATGAGCAGTTCTTC.

This clonotype has only a few counts. The chain is built from TRBV29-1 and TRBJ2-1; tentatively, D is TRBD2 (5 bases). V lost 0 bases and J lost 7, with 7 bases in between. The CDR3 totals 12 residues. CDR1 SQVTM and CDR2 ANQGSEA come from the germline V gene. In DNA form, the CDR3 reads TGCAGCGTTGAAGACGAGGGAAATGAGCAGTTCTTC. As protein: CSVEDEGNEQFF.

The CDR3 bases are TGCAGTGCTAGAGATCGGCTAGCGGGGGGATACAATGAGCAGTTCTTC. Translation gives CSARDRLAGGYNEQFF. This chain links TRBV20-1 with TRBJ2-1; 11 positions agree with TRBD2. The CDR3 has 16 residues. Per germline, CDR1 DFQATT and CDR2 SNEGSKA (reference sequence). V was pared by 0 bases and J by 4 bases, with 5 bases of the junction left unmatched.

This clonotype was seen a few times. The chain couples TRBV24-1 to TRBJ2-1; 12 nucleotides line up with TRBD2. CDR3 length equals 16 residues. Germline V gene data show CDR1 as KGHDR and CDR2 as SFDVKD. The J segment lost 5 bases and the V segment lost 1 base, leaving 2 bases of the junction unmatched. CDR3 sequence reads: CATSDFTSGGNNEQFF. The CDR3 DNA is TGTGCCACCAGTGATTTCACTAGCGGGGGGAACAATGAGCAGTTCTTC.

This clonotype was seen only a few times. This chain uses TRBV14 with TRBJ1-2, with D tentatively TRBD1 (5 bases). With 5 bases removed from V and 3 bases from J, the gap between germline ends came to 10 bases. Germline CDR1 is SGHDN and CDR2 is FVKESK. This CDR3 is 13 amino acids long. CDR3 protein: CASSLQGYYGYTF. As DNA, the CDR3 is TGTGCCAGCAGCTTGCAGGGATACTATGGCTACACCTTC.

To note about this clonotype: It may be a read error: a sequence one base away is much more abundant. The chain links TRBV11-1 to TRBJ2-1, with 9 bases aligning to TRBD1. Germline V gene data show CDR1 as SGHAT and CDR2 as FQDESV (reference sequence). The CDR3 extends over 21 amino acids. CDR3 sequence: CAGSLARHRGPHLSSYNEQFF. The CDR3 DNA reads as TGTGCCGGCAGCTTAGCACGCCACAGGGGGCCACATCTAAGCTCCTACAATGAGCAGTTCTTC.

This rearrangement joins TRBV12-3 or TRBV12-4 to TRBJ2-4; unclear D gene. The CDR3 is made up of 16 amino acids. V lost 3 bases and J 0 bases, leaving 12 bases between the germline ends. The CDR3, as DNA: TGTGCCAGCAGTTTTATTACTTACTTAGCCAAAAACATTCAGTACTTC. The encoded protein is CASSFITYLAKNIQYF.

The chain combines TRBV28 with TRBJ2-7; 8 nucleotides agree with TRBD2. The trim removed 5 bases at V and 0 bases at J, leaving 9 bases unmatched. The CDR3 runs to 16 residues. Germline V lookup: CDR1 MDHEN, CDR2 SYDVKM. As DNA, the CDR3 is TGTGCCAGCAGTGCCTTAGGCGGGGGGAGCTCCTACGAGCAGTACTTC. Its protein product is CASSALGGGSSYEQYF.

This clonotype occurred a few times. This rearrangement joins TRBV11-2 to TRBJ2-3; 9 nucleotides line up with TRBD2. The ends lost 3 bases at V and 8 bases at J; junction bases unmatched: 6. This CDR3 has 14 residues. Germline V CDR1 and CDR2: SGHAT, FQNNGV. The chain's CDR3 is CASSLAGGPGTQYF. The DNA for the CDR3 is TGTGCCAGCAGCTTGGCGGGGGGGCCTGGTACGCAGTATTTT.

This clonotype has only a few counts. J is TRBJ1-4 and V is TRBV7-9; TRBD1 is a possible D gene (5 bases). The CDR3 sequence is 15 residues long. V shed 5 bases and J shed 12 bases, with 22 bases lying between them. Germline CDR1 and CDR2: SEHNR and FQNEAQ (reference sequence). CDR3 DNA: TGTGCCAGCAGCCCCGGGCGGGACCGGCCTCGAGAACTGTTTTTT. Protein: CASSPGRDRPRELFF.

This clonotype turned up a few times. A read error may account for a junction end that differs from germline. The chain couples TRBV20-1 to TRBJ2-4; 14 bases are a match to TRBD2. The germline CDR1 and CDR2 sequences are DFQATT and SNEGSKA (reference sequence). This CDR3 contains 17 residues. For the CDR3, the DNA is TGCAGTGCTAGAGGGGTGGGGACTAGCGGGGGCAAAAACATTCAGTGCTTC. This gives the protein CSARGVGTSGGKNIQCF.